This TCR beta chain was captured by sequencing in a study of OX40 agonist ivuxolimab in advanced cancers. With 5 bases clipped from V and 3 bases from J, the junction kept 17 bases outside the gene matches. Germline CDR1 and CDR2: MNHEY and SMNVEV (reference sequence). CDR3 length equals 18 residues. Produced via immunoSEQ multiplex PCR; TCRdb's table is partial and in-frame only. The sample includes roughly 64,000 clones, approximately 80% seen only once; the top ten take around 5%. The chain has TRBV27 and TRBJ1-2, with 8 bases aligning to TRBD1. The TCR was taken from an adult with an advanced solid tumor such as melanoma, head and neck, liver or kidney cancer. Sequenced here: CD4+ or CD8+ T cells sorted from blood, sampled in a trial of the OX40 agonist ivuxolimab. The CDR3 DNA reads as TGTGCCAGCAGTACCGCCCCAGGGACAGGCGAAACTTACTATGGCTACACCTTC. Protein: CASSTAPGTGETYYGYTF.